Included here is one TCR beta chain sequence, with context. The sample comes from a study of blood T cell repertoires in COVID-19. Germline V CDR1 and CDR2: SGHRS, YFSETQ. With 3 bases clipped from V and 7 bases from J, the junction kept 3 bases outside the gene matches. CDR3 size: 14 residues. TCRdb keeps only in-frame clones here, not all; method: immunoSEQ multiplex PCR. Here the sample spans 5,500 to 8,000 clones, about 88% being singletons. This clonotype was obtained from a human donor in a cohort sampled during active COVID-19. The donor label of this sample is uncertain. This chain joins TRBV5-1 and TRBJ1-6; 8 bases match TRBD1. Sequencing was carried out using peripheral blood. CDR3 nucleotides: TGCGCCAGCAGCTCGGGACAGGACAATTCACCCCTCCACTTT. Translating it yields CASSSGQDNSPLHF.